The 6 T cell receptor beta chains reported below all come from one sample, sequenced in a study of identical twins. One entry per CDR3 protein, called by TCRdb with MiXCR from the 5' RACE reads. Of just under 550,000 distinct CDR3 sequences in the sample, 13% to 15% were seen once. Separately, the same data were catalogued under a study of yellow fever vaccine responses in identical twins.

Sample: CD4+ T cells sorted from blood. These receptors were taken from a young woman in good health.

J is TRBJ2-7 and V is TRBV10-3; D unclear. The CDR3 extends over 13 amino acids. Trimming took 7 bases from V and 0 from J, leaving 10 bases between them. In germline, CDR1 is ENHRY, CDR2 SYGVKD. CDR3 DNA sequence: TGTGCCATCAACACAAAAGGCTCCTACGAGCAGTACGTC. Residues: CAINTKGSYEQYV.

The chain joins TRBV20-1 to TRBJ2-2; possibly TRBD1 or TRBD2 for D (5 bases each). CDR3 length: 15 amino acids. From germline, CDR1 is DFQATT and CDR2 SNEGSKA (reference sequence). Trimming removed 6 bases at V and 4 bases at J, with 18 bases between. In DNA form, the CDR3 reads TGCAGTGCCAACGGCGTCGGGACGGGCACCGGGGAGCTGTTTTTT. Its translation: CSANGVGTGTGELFF.

This clonotype was seen a handful of times. The chain has TRBV28 and TRBJ2-1; D might be TRBD1 (5 bases). Germline CDR1 is MDHEN and CDR2 is SYDVKM. CDR3 length: 15 amino acids. V dropped 4 bases and J dropped 2 bases, with 12 bases sitting between them. The CDR3 nucleotides are TGTGCCAGCAGTTGGACAAGTCAAGCCTACAATGAGCAGTTCTTC. Protein: CASSWTSQAYNEQFF.

V usage is TRBV29-1 and J usage is TRBJ2-2; 8 bases are a match to TRBD2. The germline gives CDR1 SQVTM, CDR2 ANQGSEA. The J segment lost 7 bases and the V segment lost 6 bases, leaving 4 bases of the junction unmatched. This CDR3 comprises 12 residues. CDR3 DNA sequence: TGCAGCGTCTTAAGCGGGAGCGGGGAGCTGTTTTTT. Its translation is CSVLSGSGELFF.

A few counts support this clonotype. The chain links TRBV28 to TRBJ2-3; D is undetermined. This CDR3 has 16 residues. Trimming cost V 4 bases and J 1 base, with 15 bases left between them. Germline V gene sequence: CDR1 MDHEN, CDR2 SYDVKM. The CDR3 region is CASSSLRGIGTDTQYF. CDR3 in DNA: TGTGCCAGCAGTTCCCTAAGAGGAATTGGCACAGATACGCAGTATTTT. The variable domain in full, with the rest retrieved from reference TRBV28 and TRBJ2-3, is DVKVTQSSRYLVKRTGEKVFLECVQDMDHENMFWYRQDPGLGLRLIYFSYDVKMKEKGDIPEGYSVSREKKERFSLILESASTNQTSMYLCASSSLRGIGTDTQYFGPGTRLTVL.

This clonotype has just a few counts. The gene calls are TRBV11-2 and TRBJ2-1; no firm D call. V was pared by 2 bases and J by 3 bases, with 8 bases between. The CDR3 covers 14 residues. CDR1 and CDR2 (germline): SGHAT, FQNNGV. CDR3: CASSLKSGYNEQFF. CDR3 nucleotides: TGTGCCAGCAGCTTAAAGTCCGGCTACAATGAGCAGTTCTTC.